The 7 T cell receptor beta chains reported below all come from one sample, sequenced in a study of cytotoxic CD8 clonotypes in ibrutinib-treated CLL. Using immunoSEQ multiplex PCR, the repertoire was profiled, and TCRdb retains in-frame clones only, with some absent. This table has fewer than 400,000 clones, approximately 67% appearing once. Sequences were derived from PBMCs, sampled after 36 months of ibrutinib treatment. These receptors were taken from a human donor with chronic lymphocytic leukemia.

The DNA of the CDR3 is TGTGCCAGCAGTGAAGGACAGCTATTCAACACTGAAGCTTTCTTT. Amino acids: CASSEGQLFNTEAFF. The chain employs TRBV2 and TRBJ1-1, with D perhaps TRBD1 (5 bases). CDR3 length: 15 amino acids. Germline lookup yields CDR1 SNHLY and CDR2 FYNNEI. V was clipped by 1 base and J by 2 bases, with 11 bases between them.

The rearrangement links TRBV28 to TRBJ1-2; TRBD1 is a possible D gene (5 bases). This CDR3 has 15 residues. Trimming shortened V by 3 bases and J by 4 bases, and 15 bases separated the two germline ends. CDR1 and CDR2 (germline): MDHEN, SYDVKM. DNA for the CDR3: TGTGCCAGCAGTTTTTTTGGGGGAAGGAGCTATGGCTACACCTTC. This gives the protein CASSFFGGRSYGYTF.

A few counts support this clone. The CDR3 protein is CASSQAPGHGGFEQYF. Written as DNA, the CDR3 is TGTGCCAGCAGCCAGGCTCCGGGACACGGGGGTTTCGAGCAGTACTTC. V usage is TRBV14 and J usage is TRBJ2-7, with D tentatively TRBD1 or TRBD2 (6 bases each). V gave up 3 bases and J gave up 6 bases, with 21 bases separating them. The CDR3 loop spans 16 amino acids. The V gene's germline CDR1 is SGHDN and CDR2 FVKESK.

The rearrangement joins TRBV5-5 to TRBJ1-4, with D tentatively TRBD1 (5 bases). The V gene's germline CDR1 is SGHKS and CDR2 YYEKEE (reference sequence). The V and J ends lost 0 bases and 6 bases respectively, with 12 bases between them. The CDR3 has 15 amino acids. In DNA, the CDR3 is TGTGCCAGCAGCTTGGTAGGGAGGGGCGATGAAAAACTGTTTTTT. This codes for CASSLVGRGDEKLFF. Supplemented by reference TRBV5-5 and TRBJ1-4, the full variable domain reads DAGVTQSPTHLIKTRGQQVTLRCSPISGHKSVSWYQQVLGQGPQFIFQYYEKEERGRGNFPDRFSARQFPNYSSELNVNALLLGDSALYLCASSLVGRGDEKLFFGSGTQLSVL.

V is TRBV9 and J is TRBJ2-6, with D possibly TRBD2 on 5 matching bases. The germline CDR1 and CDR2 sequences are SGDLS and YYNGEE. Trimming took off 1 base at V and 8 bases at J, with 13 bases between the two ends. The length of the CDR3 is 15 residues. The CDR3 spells CASSVRGQSSNVLTF. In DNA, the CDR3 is TGTGCCAGCAGCGTACGGGGTCAGAGCTCCAACGTCCTGACTTTC.

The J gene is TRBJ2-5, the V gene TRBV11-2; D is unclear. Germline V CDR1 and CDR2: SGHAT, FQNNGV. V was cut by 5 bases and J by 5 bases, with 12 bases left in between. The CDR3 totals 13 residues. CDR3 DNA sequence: TGTGCCAGCAGCCGTCAGTATAGGGAGACCCAGTACTTC. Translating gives CASSRQYRETQYF.

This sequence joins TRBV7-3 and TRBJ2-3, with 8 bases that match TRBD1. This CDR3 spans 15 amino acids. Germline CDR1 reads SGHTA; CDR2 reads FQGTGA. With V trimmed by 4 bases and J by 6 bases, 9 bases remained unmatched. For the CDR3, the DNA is TGTGCCAGCAGCTCCGGGACAGGAAGCGCGGATACGCAGTATTTT. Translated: CASSSGTGSADTQYF.